A selection of T cell receptor beta chains follows, all from one sample in a study of T cell repertoires in cytomegalovirus infection. MiXCR was run by TCRdb on the reads, yielding one entry per CDR3 protein. The sample contains about 240,000 distinct CDR3 sequences, around 12% of which appear only once. Sequenced input: PBMCs. The source is a human donor in good health (CMV status not recorded). Some clones in this sample may be carry-over from other donors' samples. CDR3s leave out the opening cysteine and the closing phenylalanine or tryptophan.

J: TRBJ2-5; V: TRBV10-3; CDR3: AISESGTVETQY
J: TRBJ2-2; V: TRBV20-1; CDR3: SARDSLAGPSGGELF
J: TRBJ1-3; V: TRBV28; CDR3: ASTGDGNTIY
J: TRBJ2-1; V: TRBV6-2/TRBV6-3; CDR3: ASSYSNSGRGYVNEQF
J: TRBJ1-1; V: TRBV6-2/TRBV6-3; CDR3: ASSLTQGRMNTEAF
J: TRBJ2-7; V: TRBV6-1; CDR3: ASSPGFEEQY
J: TRBJ1-2; V: TRBV28; CDR3: ASSGPGQGPFNYGYT
J: TRBJ2-1; V: TRBV28; CDR3: ASSSNNEQF
J: TRBJ2-1; V: TRBV28; CDR3: ASRTSGRFSYNEQF
J: TRBJ2-7; V: TRBV5-4; CDR3: ASSLAREPEQY
J: TRBJ2-4; V: TRBV28; CDR3: ASSEGSAKNIQY
J: TRBJ1-4; V: TRBV29-1; CDR3: SVEPMGLF
J: TRBJ1-1; V: TRBV6-6; CDR3: ASSPREGAEAF
J: TRBJ2-7; V: TRBV7-9; CDR3: ASSLGSVSYEQY
J: TRBJ2-5; V: TRBV2; CDR3: ASRQLQGMGTQY
J: TRBJ1-1; V: TRBV6-2/TRBV6-3; CDR3: ASSNRDRAETEAF
J: TRBJ1-1; V: TRBV5-1; CDR3: ASSPQTGGISEAF
J: TRBJ2-2; V: TRBV11-3; CDR3: ASSQGDLTGELF
J: TRBJ2-7; V: TRBV6-1; CDR3: ASSPMGTGGTYEQY
J: TRBJ2-3; V: TRBV6-2/TRBV6-3; CDR3: ASTREAGQADTQY
J: TRBJ2-1; V: TRBV6-2/TRBV6-3; CDR3: ASSNLQGVPYNEQF
J: TRBJ2-3; V: TRBV2; CDR3: ATGTGRLLGADTQY
J: TRBJ2-2; V: TRBV7-2; CDR3: ASSPGTSGSPSFTGELF
J: TRBJ2-1; V: TRBV7-2; CDR3: ASSLTSYEQF